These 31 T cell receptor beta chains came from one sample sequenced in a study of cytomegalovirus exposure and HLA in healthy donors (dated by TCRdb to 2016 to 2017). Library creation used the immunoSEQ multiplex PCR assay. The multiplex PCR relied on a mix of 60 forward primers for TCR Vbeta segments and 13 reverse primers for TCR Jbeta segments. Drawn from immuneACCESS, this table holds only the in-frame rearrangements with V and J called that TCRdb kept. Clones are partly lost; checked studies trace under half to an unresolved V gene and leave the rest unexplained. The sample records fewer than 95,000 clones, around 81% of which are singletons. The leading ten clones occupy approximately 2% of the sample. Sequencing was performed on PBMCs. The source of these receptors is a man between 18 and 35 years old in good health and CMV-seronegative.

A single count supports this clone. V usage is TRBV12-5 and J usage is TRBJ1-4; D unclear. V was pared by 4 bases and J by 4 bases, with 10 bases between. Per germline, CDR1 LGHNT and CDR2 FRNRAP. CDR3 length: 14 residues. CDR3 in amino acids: CASGSSTGNEKLFF. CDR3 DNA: TGTGCTAGTGGTTCCTCTACTGGTAATGAAAAACTGTTTTTT.

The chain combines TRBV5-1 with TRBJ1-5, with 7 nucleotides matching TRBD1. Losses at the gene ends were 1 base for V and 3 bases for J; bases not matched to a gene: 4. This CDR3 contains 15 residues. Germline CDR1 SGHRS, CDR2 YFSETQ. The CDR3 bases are TGCGCCAGCAGCTTGACAGGGGCCTACAATCAGCCCCAGCATTTT. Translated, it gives CASSLTGAYNQPQHF.

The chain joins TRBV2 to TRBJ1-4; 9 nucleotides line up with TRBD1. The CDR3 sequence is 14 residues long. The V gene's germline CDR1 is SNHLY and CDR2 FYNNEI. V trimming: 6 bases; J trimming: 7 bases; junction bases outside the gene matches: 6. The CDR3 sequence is CASRLDRGGEKLFF. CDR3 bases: TGTGCCAGCAGGCTGGACAGGGGAGGTGAAAAACTGTTTTTT. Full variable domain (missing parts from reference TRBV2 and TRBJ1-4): EPEVTQTPSHQVTQMGQEVILRCVPISNHLYFYWYRQILGQKVEFLVSFYNNEISEKSEIFDDQFSVERPDGSNFTLKIRSTKLEDSAMYFCASRLDRGGEKLFFGSGTQLSVL.

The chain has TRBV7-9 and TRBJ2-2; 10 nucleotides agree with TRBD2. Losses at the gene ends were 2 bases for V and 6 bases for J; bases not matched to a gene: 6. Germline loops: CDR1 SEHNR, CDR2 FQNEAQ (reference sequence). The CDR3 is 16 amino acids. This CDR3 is CASSLPSGGPPGELFF. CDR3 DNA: TGTGCCAGCAGCTTACCTAGCGGGGGCCCTCCCGGGGAGCTGTTTTTT.

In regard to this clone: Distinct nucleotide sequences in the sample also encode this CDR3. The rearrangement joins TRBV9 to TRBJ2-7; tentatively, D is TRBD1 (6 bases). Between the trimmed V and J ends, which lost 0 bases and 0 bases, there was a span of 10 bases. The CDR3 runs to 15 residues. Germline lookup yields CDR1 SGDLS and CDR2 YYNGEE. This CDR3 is CASSVEQGDSYEQYF. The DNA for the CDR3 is TGTGCCAGCAGCGTAGAACAGGGCGACTCCTACGAGCAGTACTTC.

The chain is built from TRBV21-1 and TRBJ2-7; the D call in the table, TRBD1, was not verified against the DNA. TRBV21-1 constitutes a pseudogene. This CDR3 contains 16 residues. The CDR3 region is CASTAQDRPYLYEQYF. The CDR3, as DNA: TGTGCCAGCACCGCCCAGGACAGACCCTACCTCTACGAGCAGTACTTC.

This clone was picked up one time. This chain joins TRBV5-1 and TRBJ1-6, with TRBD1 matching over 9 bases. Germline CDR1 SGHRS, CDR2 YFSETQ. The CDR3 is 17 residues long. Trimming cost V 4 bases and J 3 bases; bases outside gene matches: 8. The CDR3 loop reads CASSPDGQGLYNSPLHF. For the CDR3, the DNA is TGCGCCAGCAGCCCAGACGGACAGGGGCTCTATAATTCACCCCTCCACTTT.

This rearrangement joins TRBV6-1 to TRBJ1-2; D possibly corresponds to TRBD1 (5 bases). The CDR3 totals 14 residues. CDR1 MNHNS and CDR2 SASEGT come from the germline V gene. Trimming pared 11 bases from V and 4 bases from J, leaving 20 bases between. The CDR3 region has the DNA TGTGCCGGGGGGGTTGGGGGAGCGGGCTATGGCTACACCTTC. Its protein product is CAGGVGGAGYGYTF.

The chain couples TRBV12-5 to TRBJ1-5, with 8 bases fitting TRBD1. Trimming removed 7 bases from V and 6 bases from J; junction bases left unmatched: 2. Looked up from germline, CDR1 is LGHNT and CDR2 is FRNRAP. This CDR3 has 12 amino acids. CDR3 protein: CASADRGQPQHF. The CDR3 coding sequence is TGTGCTAGTGCCGACAGGGGTCAGCCCCAGCATTTT.

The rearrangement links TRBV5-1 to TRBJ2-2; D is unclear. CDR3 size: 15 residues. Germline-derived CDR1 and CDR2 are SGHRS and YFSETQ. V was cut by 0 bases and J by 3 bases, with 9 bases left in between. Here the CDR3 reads CASSLVVSDTGELFF. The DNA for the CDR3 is TGCGCCAGCAGCTTGGTAGTCTCGGACACCGGGGAGCTGTTTTTT.

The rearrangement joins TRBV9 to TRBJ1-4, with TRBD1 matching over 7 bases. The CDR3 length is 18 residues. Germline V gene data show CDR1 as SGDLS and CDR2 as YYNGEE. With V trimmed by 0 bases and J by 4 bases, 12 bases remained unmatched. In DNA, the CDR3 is TGTGCCAGCAGCGTAGGGCCCCGAGGGGGACAGAATAATGAAAAACTGTTTTTT. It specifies CASSVGPRGGQNNEKLFF.

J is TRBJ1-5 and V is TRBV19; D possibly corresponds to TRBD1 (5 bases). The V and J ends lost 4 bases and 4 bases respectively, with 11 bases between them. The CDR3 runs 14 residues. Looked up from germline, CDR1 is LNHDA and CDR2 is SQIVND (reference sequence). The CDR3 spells CASSTAGGNQPQHF. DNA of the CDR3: TGTGCCAGTAGTACAGCGGGGGGAAATCAGCCCCAGCATTTT. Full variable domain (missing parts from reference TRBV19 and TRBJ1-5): DGGITQSPKYLFRKEGQNVTLSCEQNLNHDAMYWYRQDPGQGLRLIYYSQIVNDFQKGDIAEGYSVSREKKESFPLTVTSAQKNPTAFYLCASSTAGGNQPQHFGDGTRLSIL.

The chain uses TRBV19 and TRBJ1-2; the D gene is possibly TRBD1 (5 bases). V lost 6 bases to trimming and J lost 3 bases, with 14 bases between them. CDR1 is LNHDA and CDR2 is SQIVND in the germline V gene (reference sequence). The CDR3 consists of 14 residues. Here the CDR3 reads CASSPGGEDYGYTF. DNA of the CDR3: TGTGCCAGTAGCCCCGGGGGGGAAGACTATGGCTACACCTTC.

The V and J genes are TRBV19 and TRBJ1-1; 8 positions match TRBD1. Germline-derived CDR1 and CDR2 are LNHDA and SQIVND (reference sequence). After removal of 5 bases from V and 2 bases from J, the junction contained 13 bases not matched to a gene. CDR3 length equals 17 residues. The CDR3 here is CASSLKSTGVGNTEAFF. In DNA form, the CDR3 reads TGTGCCAGTAGTTTAAAATCGACAGGGGTCGGAAACACTGAAGCTTTCTTT.

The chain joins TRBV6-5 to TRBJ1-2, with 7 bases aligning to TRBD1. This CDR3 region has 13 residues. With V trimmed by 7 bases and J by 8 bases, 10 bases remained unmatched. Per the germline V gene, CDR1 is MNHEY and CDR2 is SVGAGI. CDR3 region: CASNTQGTGGYTF. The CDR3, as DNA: TGTGCCAGCAACACACAGGGGACTGGCGGCTACACCTTC.

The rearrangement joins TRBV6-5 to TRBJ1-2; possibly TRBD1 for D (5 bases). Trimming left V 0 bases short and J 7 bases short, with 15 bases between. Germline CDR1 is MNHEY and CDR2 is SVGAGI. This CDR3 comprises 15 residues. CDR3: CASSYSTASQGGYTF. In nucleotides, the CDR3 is TGTGCCAGCAGTTACTCGACGGCGTCCCAGGGTGGCTACACCTTC.

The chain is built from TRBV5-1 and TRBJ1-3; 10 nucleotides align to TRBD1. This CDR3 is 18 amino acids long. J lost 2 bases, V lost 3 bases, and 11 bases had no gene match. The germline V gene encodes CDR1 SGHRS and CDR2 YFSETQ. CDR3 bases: TGCGCCAGCAGCTCATACCCTTCCGGGACAGGGGCTGGAAACACCATATATTTT. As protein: CASSSYPSGTGAGNTIYF.

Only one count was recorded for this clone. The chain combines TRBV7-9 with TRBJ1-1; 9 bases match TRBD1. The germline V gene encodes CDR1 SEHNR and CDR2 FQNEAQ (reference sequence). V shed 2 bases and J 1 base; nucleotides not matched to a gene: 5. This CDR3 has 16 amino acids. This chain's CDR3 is CASSLIEGQGNTEAFF. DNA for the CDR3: TGTGCCAGCAGCTTAATAGAGGGACAGGGGAACACTGAAGCTTTCTTT.

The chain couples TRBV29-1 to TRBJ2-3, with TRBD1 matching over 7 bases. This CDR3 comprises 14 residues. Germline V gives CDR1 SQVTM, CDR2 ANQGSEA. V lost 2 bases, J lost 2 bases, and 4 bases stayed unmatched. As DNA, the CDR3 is TGCAGCGTTGAAAGGGACAGATACACAGATACGCAGTATTTT. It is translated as CSVERDRYTDTQYF.

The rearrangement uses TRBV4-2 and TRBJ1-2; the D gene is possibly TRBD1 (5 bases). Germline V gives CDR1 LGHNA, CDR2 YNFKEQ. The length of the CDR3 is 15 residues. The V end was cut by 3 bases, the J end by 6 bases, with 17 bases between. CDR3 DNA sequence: TGTGCCAGCAGCCAGGGGCAGGGTAGGGTAGATGGCTACACCTTC. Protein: CASSQGQGRVDGYTF.

The CDR3 bases are TGTGCTAGTGGTTTGGGCGGGGTCCGGGAGACCCAGTACTTC. It is translated as CASGLGGVRETQYF. The rearrangement links TRBV12-5 to TRBJ2-5; a possible D gene is TRBD2 (6 bases). Looked up from germline, CDR1 is LGHNT and CDR2 is FRNRAP. The ends were cut back, 1 base at V and 5 bases at J, with 11 bases in the middle. The CDR3 has 14 amino acids.

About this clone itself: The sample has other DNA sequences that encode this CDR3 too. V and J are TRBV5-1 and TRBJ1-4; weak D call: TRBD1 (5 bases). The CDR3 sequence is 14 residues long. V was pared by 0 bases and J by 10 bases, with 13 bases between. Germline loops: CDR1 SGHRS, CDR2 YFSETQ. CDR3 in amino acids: CASSLASDGGKLFF. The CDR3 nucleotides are TGCGCCAGCAGCTTGGCCTCTGACGGGGGAAAACTGTTTTTT.

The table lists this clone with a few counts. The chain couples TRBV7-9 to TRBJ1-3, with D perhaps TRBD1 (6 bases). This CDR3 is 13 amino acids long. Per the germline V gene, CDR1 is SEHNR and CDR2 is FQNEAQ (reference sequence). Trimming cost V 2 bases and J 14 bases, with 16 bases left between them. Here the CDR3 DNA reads TGTGCCAGCAGCTTAAGTGGACAGCGTGGCGTATATTTT. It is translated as CASSLSGQRGVYF. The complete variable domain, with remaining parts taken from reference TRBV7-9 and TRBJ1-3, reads DTGVSQNPRHKITKRGQNVTFRCDPISEHNRLYWYRQTLGQGPEFLTYFQNEAQLEKSRLLSDRFSAERPKGSFSTLEIQRTEQGDSAMYLCASSLSGQRGVYFGEGSWLTVV.

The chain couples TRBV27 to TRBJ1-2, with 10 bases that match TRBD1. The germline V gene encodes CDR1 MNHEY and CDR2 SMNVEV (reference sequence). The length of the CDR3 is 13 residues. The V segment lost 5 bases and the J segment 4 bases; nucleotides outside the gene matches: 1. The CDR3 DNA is TGTGCCAGCAGTGGACAGGGGGGCTATGGCTACACCTTC. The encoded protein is CASSGQGGYGYTF.

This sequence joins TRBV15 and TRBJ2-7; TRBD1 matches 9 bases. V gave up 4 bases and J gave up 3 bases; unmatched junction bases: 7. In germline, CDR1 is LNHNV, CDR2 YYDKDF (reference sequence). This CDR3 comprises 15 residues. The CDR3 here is CATSTPQGAHYEQYF. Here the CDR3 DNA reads TGTGCCACCAGCACACCACAGGGGGCCCACTACGAGCAGTACTTC.

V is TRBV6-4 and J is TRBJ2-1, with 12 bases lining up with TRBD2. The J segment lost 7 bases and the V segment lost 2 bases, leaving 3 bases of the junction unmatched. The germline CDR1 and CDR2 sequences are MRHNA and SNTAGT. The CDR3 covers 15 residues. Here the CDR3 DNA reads TGTGCCAGCAGTGACGACCTAGCGGGGGGGAATGAGCAGTTCTTC. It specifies CASSDDLAGGNEQFF.

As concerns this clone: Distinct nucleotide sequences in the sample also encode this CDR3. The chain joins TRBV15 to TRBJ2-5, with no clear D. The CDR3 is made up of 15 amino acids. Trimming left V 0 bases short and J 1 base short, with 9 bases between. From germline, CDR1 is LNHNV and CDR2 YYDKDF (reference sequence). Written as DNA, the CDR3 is TGTGCCACCAGCAGAGATAGTACGTTCCAAGAGACCCAGTACTTC. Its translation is CATSRDSTFQETQYF.

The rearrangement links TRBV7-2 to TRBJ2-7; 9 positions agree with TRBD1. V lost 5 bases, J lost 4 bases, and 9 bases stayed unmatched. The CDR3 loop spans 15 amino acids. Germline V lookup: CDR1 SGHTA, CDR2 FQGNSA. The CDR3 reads CASSIYRGPQYEQYF. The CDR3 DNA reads TGTGCCAGCAGCATTTACAGGGGGCCCCAGTACGAGCAGTACTTC.

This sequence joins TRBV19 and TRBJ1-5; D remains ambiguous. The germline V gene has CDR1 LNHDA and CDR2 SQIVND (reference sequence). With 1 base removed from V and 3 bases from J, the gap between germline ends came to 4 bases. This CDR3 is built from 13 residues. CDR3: CASSIVLNQPQHF. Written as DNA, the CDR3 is TGTGCCAGTAGTATAGTTCTCAATCAGCCCCAGCATTTT.

CDR3: CASSPINYQYNEQFF. Written as DNA, the CDR3 is TGTGCCAGCTCACCAATAAACTACCAATACAATGAGCAGTTCTTC. The genes are TRBV18 and TRBJ2-1, with D unclear. The CDR3 runs to 15 residues. CDR1 and CDR2 (germline): KGHSH, LQKENI. The V end was cut by 2 bases, the J end by 4 bases, with 12 bases between.

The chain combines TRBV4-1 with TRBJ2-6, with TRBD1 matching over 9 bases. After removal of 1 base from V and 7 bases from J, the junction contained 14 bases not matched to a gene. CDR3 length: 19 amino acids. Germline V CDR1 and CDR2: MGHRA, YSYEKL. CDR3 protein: CASSQVWWDRVNRANVLTF. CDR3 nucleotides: TGCGCCAGCAGCCAAGTTTGGTGGGACAGGGTGAATCGAGCCAACGTCCTGACTTTC.